This entry is about one T cell receptor beta chain. The data were taken from a study of blood T cells in healthy people across ages. A second PCR of about 6 to 12 cycles used a sample-barcoded 5' primer and a J-beta primer mix. Using its own MiXCR run on the 5' RACE reads, TCRdb lists one record per CDR3 protein. The sample contains approximately 800,000 distinct CDR3 sequences, around 50% of which appear only once. This CDR3 region has 16 residues. The V and J ends lost 5 bases and 8 bases, in that order; junction bases with no gene match: 20. Germline V gene lookup returns CDR1 DFQATT and CDR2 SNEGSKA (reference sequence).

The specimen sequenced was blood. This chain links TRBV20-1 with TRBJ1-2; 7 bases map to TRBD1. The receptor's source is a man aged 80 or over in good health. The CDR3 sequence: CSAAPYTGVNPRGYTF. The CDR3 DNA reads as TGCAGTGCTGCACCATACACAGGGGTCAATCCCCGCGGCTACACCTTC.